The 18 T cell receptor beta chains below were found in one sample sequenced in a study of T-cell reconstitution after alpha-beta-depleted transplantation in children. Using unique molecular identifiers, the investigators prepared the TCRbeta library. TCRdb re-analysed the PCR reads in MiXCR, keeping a single row per CDR3 protein. The data contain just under 150,000 distinct CDR3 sequences, 8% to 10% of them singletons. The starting material was PBMCs, mostly from graft donor cells, obtained 180 days after TCRalphabeta/CD19-depleted stem cell transplant. The receptor set was obtained from a female patient younger than 10 who had a stem cell transplant for congenital amegakaryocytic thrombocytopenia, so the T cells may come from the graft donor.

The chain joins TRBV6-5 to TRBJ2-5, with a weak D call TRBD2 (5 bases). In germline, CDR1 is MNHEY, CDR2 SVGAGI. Trimming stripped 9 bases from V and 5 bases from J, with 10 bases between. The CDR3 is 11 amino acids. DNA of the CDR3: TGTGCCAGTCAACTAGGCGAGACCCAGTACTTC. It yields the protein CASQLGETQYF.

This clonotype was seen at least ten times. This chain uses TRBV20-1 with TRBJ1-2, with TRBD1 identical over 8 bases. V dropped 3 bases and J dropped 1; count of bases not matched to a gene: 7. Germline CDR1 and CDR2: DFQATT and SNEGSKA (reference sequence). The CDR3 is 15 residues long. CDR3 in DNA: TGCAGTGCTAGTGCCGGGACAGGCCTTAACTATGGCTACACCTTC. The encoded protein is CSASAGTGLNYGYTF.

Ten or more counts support this clonotype. The J gene is TRBJ1-2, the V gene TRBV20-1, with D possibly TRBD1 on 6 matching bases. The V end was cut by 2 bases, the J end by 8 bases, with 15 bases between. CDR3 size: 13 residues. Germline V gives CDR1 DFQATT, CDR2 SNEGSKA (reference sequence). The CDR3 bases are TGCAGTGCTAGACGAACAGGGAGAAGAGGCTACACCTTC. Amino acids: CSARRTGRRGYTF.

At least ten counts were recorded for this clonotype. The chain recombines TRBV29-1 with TRBJ2-5; D might be TRBD2 (6 bases). There are 17 residues in the CDR3. Trimming cost V 7 bases and J 5 bases, with 29 bases left between them. CDR1 is SQVTM and CDR2 is ANQGSEA in the germline V gene. The CDR3 DNA is TGCAGCGCCCCCTGGCCGGGGGAGACCCGACCTTGGGAGACCCAGTACTTC. Protein: CSAPWPGETRPWETQYF.

This clonotype was recorded a few times. The J gene is TRBJ2-2, the V gene TRBV7-6, with no clear D. Trimming pared 10 bases from V and 5 bases from J, leaving 17 bases between. The CDR3 runs 14 residues. CDR1 is SGHVS, CDR2 FNYEAQ, per germline. The CDR3 reads CATRYWEGTGELFF. The CDR3 region has the DNA TGTGCCACCCGGTACTGGGAAGGAACCGGGGAGCTGTTTTTT. Variable domain in full (rest from reference TRBV7-6 and TRBJ2-2): GAGVSQSPRYKVTKRGQDVALRCDPISGHVSLYWYRQALGQGPEFLTYFNYEAQQDKSGLPNDRFSAERPEGSISTLTIQRTEQRDSAMYRCATRYWEGTGELFFGEGSRLTVL.

This clonotype came up many times. The chain uses TRBV5-1 and TRBJ2-3; D might be TRBD2 (5 bases). The CDR3 spans 15 residues. CDR1 and CDR2 (germline): SGHRS, YFSETQ. V shed 4 bases and J shed 1 base, with 13 bases lying between them. The CDR3 coding sequence is TGCGCCAGCAGCCGCCGGGGAAGGGGCACAGATACGCAGTATTTT. Residues: CASSRRGRGTDTQYF.

This chain links TRBV20-1 with TRBJ2-5; D unresolved. Per the germline V gene, CDR1 is DFQATT and CDR2 is SNEGSKA (reference sequence). The CDR3 has 10 amino acids. Trimming removed 2 bases at V and 5 bases at J, with 3 bases between. CDR3: CSARHETQYF. DNA for the CDR3: TGCAGTGCTAGACACGAGACCCAGTACTTC.

Many counts were recorded for this clonotype. The chain combines TRBV5-1 with TRBJ1-1, with a tentative D call TRBD1 (5 bases). Germline V lookup: CDR1 SGHRS, CDR2 YFSETQ. CDR3 length: 14 residues. Deletions cut 4 bases from V and 1 base from J, with 11 bases between. The CDR3 coding sequence is TGCGCCAGCAGCCAACAGGACTCGAACACTGAAGCTTTCTTT. The encoded protein is CASSQQDSNTEAFF.

This clonotype showed up many times. The V gene is TRBV20-1, the J gene TRBJ2-1; D not resolved. Trimming removed 0 bases at V and 2 bases at J, with 8 bases between. CDR3 size: 14 residues. The V gene's germline CDR1 is DFQATT and CDR2 SNEGSKA (reference sequence). The CDR3 DNA is TGCAGTGCTAGAGATCTACGCACCTACAATGAGCAGTTCTTC. Translating it yields CSARDLRTYNEQFF.

Regarding this clonotype: At one of its ends the junction is not consistent with the germline gene, which may arise from a read error. The chain has TRBV7-9 and TRBJ2-3, with a weak D call TRBD2 (6 bases). CDR1 and CDR2 (germline): SEHNR, FQNEAQ (reference sequence). This CDR3 region has 15 residues. The CDR3 is CASSAWRDGTDTQYF. CDR3 bases: TGTGCCAGCAGCGCCTGGCGGGATGGCACAGATACGCAGTATTTC.

This clonotype has more than one count but fewer than ten. The chain links TRBV28 to TRBJ1-1; D uncertain. Germline CDR1 reads MDHEN; CDR2 reads SYDVKM. The CDR3 totals 12 residues. V gave up 2 bases and J gave up 12 bases, with 13 bases separating them. The CDR3 loop reads CASSLQAGYPFF. The CDR3 DNA follows: TGTGCCAGCAGTTTACAGGCCGGGTACCCTTTCTTT.

This clonotype occurred a few times. The chain recombines TRBV19 with TRBJ1-5, with 11 bases that match TRBD1. The CDR3 covers 16 residues. The V segment lost 1 base and the J segment 5 bases; nucleotides outside the gene matches: 4. Germline-derived CDR1 and CDR2 are LNHDA and SQIVND (reference sequence). The CDR3 here is CASSIGRTGGHQPQHF. The CDR3 nucleotides read TGTGCCAGTAGTATAGGAAGGACAGGGGGCCATCAGCCCCAGCATTTT. The whole variable domain, remainder taken from reference TRBV19 and TRBJ1-5, is DGGITQSPKYLFRKEGQNVTLSCEQNLNHDAMYWYRQDPGQGLRLIYYSQIVNDFQKGDIAEGYSVSREKKESFPLTVTSAQKNPTAFYLCASSIGRTGGHQPQHFGDGTRLSIL.

This clonotype has a count of ten or more. The chain carries TRBV7-8 and TRBJ1-2, with D hard to call. The V gene lost 1 base and the J gene lost 4 bases, with 13 bases spanning the gap. In germline, CDR1 is SGHVS, CDR2 FQNEAQ. The CDR3 has 15 residues. DNA for the CDR3: TGTGCCAGCAGCTTAGATCGTCGGAGTTTCTATGGCTACACCTTC. As protein: CASSLDRRSFYGYTF.

In its sample, this clonotype was seen many times. J is TRBJ2-7 and V is TRBV7-2, with 7 bases aligning to TRBD1. The CDR3 covers 15 residues. The V and J ends lost 1 base and 6 bases, in that order; junction bases with no gene match: 9. Germline V lookup: CDR1 SGHTA, CDR2 FQGNSA. This CDR3 is CASSLVVRTGPEQYF. CDR3 DNA: TGTGCCAGCAGCTTAGTAGTACGGACAGGTCCCGAGCAGTACTTC.

This clonotype has ten or more counts. This chain links TRBV6-5 with TRBJ2-7, with D perhaps assigned TRBD1 or TRBD2 (5 bases each). The CDR3 extends over 11 amino acids. Germline values: CDR1 MNHEY, CDR2 SVGAGI. V was trimmed by 4 bases and J by 12 bases, leaving 13 bases between them. CDR3 loop: CASSWQGERYF. CDR3 in DNA: TGTGCCAGCAGTTGGCAGGGAGAAAGGTACTTC.

V usage is TRBV11-2 and J usage is TRBJ2-1; D may be TRBD2 (5 bases). The CDR3 runs to 16 residues. CDR1 is SGHAT, CDR2 FQNNGV, per germline. Trimming removed 1 base from V and 0 bases from J, with 10 bases in between. The CDR3 is CASSLASRGSYNEQFF. Written as DNA, the CDR3 is TGTGCCAGCAGCTTAGCCTCACGGGGCTCCTACAATGAGCAGTTCTTC.

J is TRBJ1-5 and V is TRBV20-1; D gene unclear. The germline V gene encodes CDR1 DFQATT and CDR2 SNEGSKA (reference sequence). The V end lost 4 bases, the J end lost 2 bases, and 6 bases lay between the germline ends. This CDR3 spans 12 amino acids. CDR3 in DNA: TGCAGTGCTACCGAGGGCAATCAGCCCCAGCATTTT. The encoded protein is CSATEGNQPQHF.

This clonotype occurred many times. The genes are TRBV20-1 and TRBJ2-7; the D gene is possibly TRBD2 (6 bases). CDR1 and CDR2 (germline): DFQATT, SNEGSKA (reference sequence). V lost 6 bases, J lost 2 bases, and 11 bases lay in between. The CDR3 contains 12 residues. The chain's CDR3 is CSAPGLAYEQYF. CDR3 bases: TGCAGTGCGCCGGGACTGGCCTACGAGCAGTACTTC.